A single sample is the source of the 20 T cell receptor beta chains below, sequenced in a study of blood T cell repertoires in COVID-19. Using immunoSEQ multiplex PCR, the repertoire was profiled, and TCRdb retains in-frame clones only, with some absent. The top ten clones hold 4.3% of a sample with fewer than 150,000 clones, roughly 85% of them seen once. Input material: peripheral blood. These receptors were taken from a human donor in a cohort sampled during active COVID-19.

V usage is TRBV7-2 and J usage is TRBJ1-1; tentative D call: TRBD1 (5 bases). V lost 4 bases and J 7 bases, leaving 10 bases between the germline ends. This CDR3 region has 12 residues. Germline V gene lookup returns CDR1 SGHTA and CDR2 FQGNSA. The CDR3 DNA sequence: TGTGCCAGCAGCTCCCGACAGTTTGAAGCTTTCTTT. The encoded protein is CASSSRQFEAFF.

The CDR3 coding sequence is TGTGCCAGCAGACCGGACAGGGCTGGAAACACCATATATTTT. Protein: CASRPDRAGNTIYF. V is TRBV7-9 and J is TRBJ1-3; 8 nucleotides line up with TRBD1. The CDR3 has 14 amino acids. J was trimmed by 2 bases and V by 6 bases; bases with no gene match: 3. Germline loops: CDR1 SEHNR, CDR2 FQNEAQ (reference sequence).

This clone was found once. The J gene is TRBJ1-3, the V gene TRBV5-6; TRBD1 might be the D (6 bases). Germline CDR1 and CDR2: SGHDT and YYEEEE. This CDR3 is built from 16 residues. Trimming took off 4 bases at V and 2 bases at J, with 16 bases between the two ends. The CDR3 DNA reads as TGTGCCAGCAGCCACGGACAGTTCAACGCTGGAAACACCATATATTTT. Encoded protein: CASSHGQFNAGNTIYF.

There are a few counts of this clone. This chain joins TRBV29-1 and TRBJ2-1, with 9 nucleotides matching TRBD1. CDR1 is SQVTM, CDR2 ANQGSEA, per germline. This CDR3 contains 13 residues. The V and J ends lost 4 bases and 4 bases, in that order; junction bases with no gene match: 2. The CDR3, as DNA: TGCAGCGTTGGACAGGGGGGTTACAATGAGCAGTTCTTC. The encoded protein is CSVGQGGYNEQFF.

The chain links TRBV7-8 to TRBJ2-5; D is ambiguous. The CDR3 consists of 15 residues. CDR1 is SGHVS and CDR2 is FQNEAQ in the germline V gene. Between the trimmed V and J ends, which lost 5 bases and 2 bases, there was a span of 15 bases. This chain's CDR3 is CASSRNRLIQETQYF. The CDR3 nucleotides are TGTGCCAGCAGCCGAAACCGACTGATACAAGAGACCCAGTACTTC.

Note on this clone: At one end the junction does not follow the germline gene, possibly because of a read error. The CDR3 spells CASSLTRTYLHF. The DNA for the CDR3 is TGTGCCAGCAGCCTCACAAGGACTTACCTCCATTTT. V is TRBV12-3 or TRBV12-4 and J is TRBJ2-3, with a possible D match to TRBD2 (5 bases). This CDR3 region has 12 residues.

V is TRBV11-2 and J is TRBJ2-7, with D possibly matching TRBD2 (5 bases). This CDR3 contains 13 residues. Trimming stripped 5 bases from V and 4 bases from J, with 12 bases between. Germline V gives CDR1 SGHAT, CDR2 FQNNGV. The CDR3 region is CASSPIGVYEQYF. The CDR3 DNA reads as TGTGCCAGCAGCCCCATCGGGGTGTACGAGCAGTACTTC.

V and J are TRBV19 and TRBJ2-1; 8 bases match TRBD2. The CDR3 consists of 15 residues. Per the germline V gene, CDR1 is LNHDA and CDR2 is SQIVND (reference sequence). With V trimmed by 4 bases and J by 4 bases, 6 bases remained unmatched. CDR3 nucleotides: TGTGCCAGTAGTAGGGGCGGGGGGTGGTACAATGAGCAGTTCTTC. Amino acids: CASSRGGGWYNEQFF.

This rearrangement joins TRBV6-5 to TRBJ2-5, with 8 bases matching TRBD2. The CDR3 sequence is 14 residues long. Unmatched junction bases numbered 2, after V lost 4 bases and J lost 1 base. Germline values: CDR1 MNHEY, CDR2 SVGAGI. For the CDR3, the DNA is TGTGCCAGCAGTTCCGCGGGGGGCCAAGAGACCCAGTACTTC. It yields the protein CASSSAGGQETQYF.

CDR3 loop: CASSFRDRVNSPLHF. The CDR3 bases are TGTGCCAGCAGCTTCCGGGACAGGGTAAATTCACCCCTCCACTTT. The chain uses TRBV5-6 and TRBJ1-6, with TRBD1 matching 9 bases. This CDR3 comprises 15 residues. Germline V gene sequence: CDR1 SGHDT, CDR2 YYEEEE. V trimming: 2 bases; J trimming: 7 bases; junction bases outside the gene matches: 4. The variable domain in full, with the rest retrieved from reference TRBV5-6 and TRBJ1-6, is DAGVTQSPTHLIKTRGQQVTLRCSPKSGHDTVSWYQQALGQGPQFIFQYYEEEERQRGNFPDRFSGHQFPNYSSELNVNALLLGDSALYLCASSFRDRVNSPLHFGNGTRLTVT.

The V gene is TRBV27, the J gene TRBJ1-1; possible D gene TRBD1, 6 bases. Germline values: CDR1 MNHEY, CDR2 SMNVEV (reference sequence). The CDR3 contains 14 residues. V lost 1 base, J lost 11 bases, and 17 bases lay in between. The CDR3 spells CASSLYGGAGYAFF. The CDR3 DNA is TGTGCCAGCAGTTTATATGGGGGGGCGGGGTATGCTTTCTTT.

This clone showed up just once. CDR3 sequence (DNA): TGTGCCAGCAGCCGGGACAGATTAAGCCGCACAGATACGCAGTATTTT. This translates into CASSRDRLSRTDTQYF. This chain connects TRBV7-2 to TRBJ2-3, with 7 positions matching TRBD1. CDR1 and CDR2 from the germline V gene are SGHTA and FQGNSA. V shed 5 bases, J shed 1 base, and the junction held 9 bases outside the gene matches. This CDR3 has 16 amino acids.

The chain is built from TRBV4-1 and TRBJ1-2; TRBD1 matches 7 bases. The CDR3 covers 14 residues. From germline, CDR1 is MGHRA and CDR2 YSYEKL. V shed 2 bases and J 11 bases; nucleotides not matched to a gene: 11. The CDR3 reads CASSQPPSATGYTF. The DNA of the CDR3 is TGCGCCAGCAGCCAACCCCCTTCAGCGACAGGGTACACCTTC.

The CDR3 spells CASSPGGGVSEAFF. As DNA, the CDR3 is TGTGCCAGCAGCCCCGGAGGGGGGGTAAGTGAAGCTTTCTTT. J is TRBJ1-1 and V is TRBV9; D perhaps matches TRBD1 (6 bases). Germline lookup yields CDR1 SGDLS and CDR2 YYNGEE. The CDR3 covers 14 residues. V lost 4 bases, J lost 7 bases, and 17 bases lay in between.

The CDR3 bases are TGTGCCAGCACCCCCGACAGGATCCCAAGCAATCAGCCCCAGCATTTT. Translated, it gives CASTPDRIPSNQPQHF. This chain uses TRBV28 with TRBJ1-5; maybe TRBD1 (6 bases). From germline, CDR1 is MDHEN and CDR2 SYDVKM. The CDR3 totals 16 residues. Trimming stripped 7 bases from V and 1 base from J, with 17 bases between.

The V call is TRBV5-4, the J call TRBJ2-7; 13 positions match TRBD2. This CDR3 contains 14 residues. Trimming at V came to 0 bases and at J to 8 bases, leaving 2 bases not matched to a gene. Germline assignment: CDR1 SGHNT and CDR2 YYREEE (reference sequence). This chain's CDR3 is CASSLGLAGGQQYF. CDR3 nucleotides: TGTGCCAGCAGCTTGGGACTAGCGGGGGGTCAGCAGTACTTC.

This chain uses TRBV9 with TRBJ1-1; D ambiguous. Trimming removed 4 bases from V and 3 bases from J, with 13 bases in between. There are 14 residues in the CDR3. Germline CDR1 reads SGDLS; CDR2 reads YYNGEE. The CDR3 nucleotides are TGTGCCAGCAGCCCAAGGGTGAGGGACACTGAAGCTTTCTTT. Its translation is CASSPRVRDTEAFF.

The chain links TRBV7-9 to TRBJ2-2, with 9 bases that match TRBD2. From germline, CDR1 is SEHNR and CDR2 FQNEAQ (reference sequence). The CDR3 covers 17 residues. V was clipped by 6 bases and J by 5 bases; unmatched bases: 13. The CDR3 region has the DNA TGTGCCAGCAGTTTTAAGCGGTCAGCGGGGGGAACCGGGGAGCTGTTTTTT. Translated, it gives CASSFKRSAGGTGELFF.

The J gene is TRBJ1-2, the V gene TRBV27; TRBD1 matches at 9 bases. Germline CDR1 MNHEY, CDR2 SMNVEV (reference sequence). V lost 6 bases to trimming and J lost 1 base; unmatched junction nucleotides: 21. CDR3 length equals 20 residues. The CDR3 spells CASSTSSFNRGQGLNYGYTF. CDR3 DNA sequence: TGTGCCAGCAGCACCTCCTCGTTCAACAGGGGGCAAGGTCTTAACTATGGCTACACCTTC.

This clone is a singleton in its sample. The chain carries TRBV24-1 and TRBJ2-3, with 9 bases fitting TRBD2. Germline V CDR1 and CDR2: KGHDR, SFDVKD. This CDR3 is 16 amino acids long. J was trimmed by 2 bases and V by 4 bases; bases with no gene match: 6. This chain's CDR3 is CATSDLLAGDTDTQYF. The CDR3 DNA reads TGTGCCACCAGTGACCTGTTAGCGGGGGACACAGATACGCAGTATTTT.